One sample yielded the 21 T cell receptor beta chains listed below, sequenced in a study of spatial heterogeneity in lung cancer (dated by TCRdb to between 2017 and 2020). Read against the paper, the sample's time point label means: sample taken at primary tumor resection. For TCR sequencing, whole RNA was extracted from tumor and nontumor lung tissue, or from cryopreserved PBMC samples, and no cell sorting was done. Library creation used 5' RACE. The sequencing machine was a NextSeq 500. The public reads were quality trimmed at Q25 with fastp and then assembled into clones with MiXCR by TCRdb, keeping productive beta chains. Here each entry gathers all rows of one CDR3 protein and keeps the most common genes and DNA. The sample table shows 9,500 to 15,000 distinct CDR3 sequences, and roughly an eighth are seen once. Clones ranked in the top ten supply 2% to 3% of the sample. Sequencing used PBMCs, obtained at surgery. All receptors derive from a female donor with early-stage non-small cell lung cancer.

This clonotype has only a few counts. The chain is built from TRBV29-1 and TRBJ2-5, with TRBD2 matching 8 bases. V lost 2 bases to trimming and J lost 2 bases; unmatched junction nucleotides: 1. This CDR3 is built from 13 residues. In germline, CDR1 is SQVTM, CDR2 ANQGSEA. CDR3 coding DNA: TGCAGCGTTGAAACGGGGGGGCAAGAGACCCAGTACTTC. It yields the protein CSVETGGQETQYF.

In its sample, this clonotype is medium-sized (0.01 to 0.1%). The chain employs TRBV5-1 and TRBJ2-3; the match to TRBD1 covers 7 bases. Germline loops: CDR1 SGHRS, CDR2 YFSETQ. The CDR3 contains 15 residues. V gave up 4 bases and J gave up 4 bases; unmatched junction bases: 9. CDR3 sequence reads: CASSHGDRESDTQYF. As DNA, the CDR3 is TGCGCCAGCAGCCATGGGGACAGAGAGTCAGATACGCAGTATTTT.

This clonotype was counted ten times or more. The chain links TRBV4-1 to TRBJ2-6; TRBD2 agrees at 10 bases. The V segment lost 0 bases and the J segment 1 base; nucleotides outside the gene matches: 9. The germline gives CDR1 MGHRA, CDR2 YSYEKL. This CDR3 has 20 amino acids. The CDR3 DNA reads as TGCGCCAGCAGCCAAGAGGATCCGAAACTAGCGGGGTCTGGGGCCAACGTCCTGACTTTC. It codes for CASSQEDPKLAGSGANVLTF.

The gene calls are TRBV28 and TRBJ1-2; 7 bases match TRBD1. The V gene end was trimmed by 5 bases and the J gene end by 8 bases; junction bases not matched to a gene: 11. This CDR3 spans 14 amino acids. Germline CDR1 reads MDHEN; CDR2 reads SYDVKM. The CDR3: CASSGPGQVRGYTF. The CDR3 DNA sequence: TGTGCCAGCAGTGGCCCTGGACAGGTCAGGGGCTACACCTTC.

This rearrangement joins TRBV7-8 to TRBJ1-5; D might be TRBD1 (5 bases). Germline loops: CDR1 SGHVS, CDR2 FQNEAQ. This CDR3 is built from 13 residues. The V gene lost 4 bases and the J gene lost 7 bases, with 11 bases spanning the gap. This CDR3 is CASSSRGGQPQHF. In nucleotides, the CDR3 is TGTGCCAGCAGCTCTCGGGGCGGGCAGCCCCAGCATTTT.

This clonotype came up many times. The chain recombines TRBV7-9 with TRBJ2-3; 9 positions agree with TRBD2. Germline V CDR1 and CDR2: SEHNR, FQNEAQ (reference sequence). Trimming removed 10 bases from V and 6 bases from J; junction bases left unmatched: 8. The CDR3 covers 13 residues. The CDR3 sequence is CATAGGSYDTQYF. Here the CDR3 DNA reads TGTGCCACCGCGGGAGGGTCATACGATACGCAGTATTTT.

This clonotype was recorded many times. The CDR3 here is CSVGFMNTEAFF. The CDR3 coding sequence is TGCAGCGTTGGATTCATGAACACTGAAGCTTTCTTT. V is TRBV29-1 and J is TRBJ1-1; D is undetermined. This CDR3 has 12 residues. CDR1 is SQVTM, CDR2 ANQGSEA, per germline. V was shortened by 4 bases and J by 0 bases, with 6 bases between the two germline ends.

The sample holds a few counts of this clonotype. The CDR3 loop is CASSEVTGQETQYF. In DNA, the CDR3 is TGTGCCAGCAGTGAAGTTACAGGGCAAGAGACCCAGTACTTC. This rearrangement joins TRBV2 to TRBJ2-5, with D possibly matching TRBD1 (6 bases). CDR1 is SNHLY, CDR2 FYNNEI, per germline. V was shortened by 1 base and J by 2 bases, with 8 bases between the two germline ends. This CDR3 region has 14 residues. Full variable domain (remainder filled in from reference TRBV2 and TRBJ2-5): EPEVTQTPSHQVTQMGQEVILRCVPISNHLYFYWYRQILGQKVEFLVSFYNNEISEKSEIFDDQFSVERPDGSNFTLKIRSTKLEDSAMYFCASSEVTGQETQYFGPGTRLLVL.

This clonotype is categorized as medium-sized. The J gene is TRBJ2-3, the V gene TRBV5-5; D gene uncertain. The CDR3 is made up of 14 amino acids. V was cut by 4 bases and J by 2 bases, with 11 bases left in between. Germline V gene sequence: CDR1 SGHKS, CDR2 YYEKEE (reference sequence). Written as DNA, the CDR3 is TGTGCCAGCAGCACGGGCCCTTCCACAGATACGCAGTATTTT. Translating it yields CASSTGPSTDTQYF. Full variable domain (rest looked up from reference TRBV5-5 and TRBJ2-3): DAGVTQSPTHLIKTRGQQVTLRCSPISGHKSVSWYQQVLGQGPQFIFQYYEKEERGRGNFPDRFSARQFPNYSSELNVNALLLGDSALYLCASSTGPSTDTQYFGPGTRLTVL.

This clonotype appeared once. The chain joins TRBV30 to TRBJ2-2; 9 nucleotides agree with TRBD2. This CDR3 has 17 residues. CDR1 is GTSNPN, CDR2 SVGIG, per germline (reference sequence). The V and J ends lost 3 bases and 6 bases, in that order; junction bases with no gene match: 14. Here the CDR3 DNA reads TGTGCCTGGAGCCCGGGACTAGCTGGAGGGGTTGCCGGGGAGCTGTTTTTT. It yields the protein CAWSPGLAGGVAGELFF.

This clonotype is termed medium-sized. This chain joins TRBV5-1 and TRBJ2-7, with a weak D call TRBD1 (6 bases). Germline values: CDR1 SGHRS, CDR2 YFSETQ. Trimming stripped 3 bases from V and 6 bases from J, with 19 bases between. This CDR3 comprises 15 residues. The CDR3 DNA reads TGCGCCAGCAGCTCCGCTCACAGGGTTGGATTCGAGCAGTACTTC. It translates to CASSSAHRVGFEQYF.

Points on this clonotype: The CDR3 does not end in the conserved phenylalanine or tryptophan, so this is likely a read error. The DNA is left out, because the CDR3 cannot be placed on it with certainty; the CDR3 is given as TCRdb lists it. The CDR3 sequence is CASSKRASPAGYNEQFS. The chain has TRBV21-1 and TRBJ2-1; the table assigns TRBD2, which was not confirmed against the DNA. TRBV21-1 is noted as a pseudogene. The CDR3 is made up of 17 amino acids, end residues included.

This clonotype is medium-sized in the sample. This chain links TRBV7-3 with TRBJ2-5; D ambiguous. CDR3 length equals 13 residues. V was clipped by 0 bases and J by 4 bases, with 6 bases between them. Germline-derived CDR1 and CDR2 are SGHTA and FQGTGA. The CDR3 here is CASSLTSGETQYF. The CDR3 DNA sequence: TGTGCCAGCAGCTTAACGTCGGGAGAGACCCAGTACTTC.

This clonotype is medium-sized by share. This chain's CDR3 is CASSLAGNDQPQHF. For the CDR3, the DNA is TGTGCCAGCAGCTTAGCGGGCAACGATCAGCCCCAGCATTTT. The J gene is TRBJ1-5, the V gene TRBV7-2; D is ambiguous. Germline loops: CDR1 SGHTA, CDR2 FQGNSA. V lost 0 bases and J 5 bases, leaving 8 bases between the germline ends. The CDR3 sequence is 14 residues long.

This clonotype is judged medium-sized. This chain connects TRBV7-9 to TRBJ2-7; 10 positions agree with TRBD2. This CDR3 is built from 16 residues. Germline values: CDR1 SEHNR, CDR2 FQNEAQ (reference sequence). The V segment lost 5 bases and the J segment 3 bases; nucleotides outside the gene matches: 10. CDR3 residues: CASSPLGTSESYEQYF. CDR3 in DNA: TGTGCCAGCAGCCCTCTAGGGACTAGCGAGAGCTACGAGCAGTACTTC.

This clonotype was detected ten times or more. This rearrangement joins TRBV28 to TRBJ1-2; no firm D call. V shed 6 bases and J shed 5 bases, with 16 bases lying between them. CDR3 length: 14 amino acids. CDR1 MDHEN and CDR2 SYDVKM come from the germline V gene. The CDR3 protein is CASSRGEMEYGYTF. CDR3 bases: TGTGCCAGCAGCCGTGGGGAGATGGAATATGGCTACACCTTC.

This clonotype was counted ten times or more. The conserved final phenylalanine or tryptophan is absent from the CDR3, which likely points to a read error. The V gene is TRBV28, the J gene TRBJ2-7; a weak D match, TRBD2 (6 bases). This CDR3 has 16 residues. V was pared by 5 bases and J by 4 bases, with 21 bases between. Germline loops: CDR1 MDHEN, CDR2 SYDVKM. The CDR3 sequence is CASSTPGAPNGYEQYS. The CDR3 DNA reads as TGTGCCAGCAGTACCCCGGGAGCACCGAATGGATACGAGCAGTACTCC.

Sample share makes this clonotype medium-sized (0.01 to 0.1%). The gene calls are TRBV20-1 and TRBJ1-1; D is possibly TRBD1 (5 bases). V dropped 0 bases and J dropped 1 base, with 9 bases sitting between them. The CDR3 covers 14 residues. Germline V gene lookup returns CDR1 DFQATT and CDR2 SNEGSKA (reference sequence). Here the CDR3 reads CSARDWGGNTEAFF. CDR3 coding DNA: TGCAGTGCTAGAGATTGGGGGGGGAACACTGAAGCTTTCTTT.

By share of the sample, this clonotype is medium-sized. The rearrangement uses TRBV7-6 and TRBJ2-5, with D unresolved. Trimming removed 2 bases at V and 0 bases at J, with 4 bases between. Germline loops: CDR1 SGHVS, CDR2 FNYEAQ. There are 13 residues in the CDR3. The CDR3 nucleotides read TGTGCCAGCAGCTTATCGGACCAAGAGACCCAGTACTTC. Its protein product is CASSLSDQETQYF.

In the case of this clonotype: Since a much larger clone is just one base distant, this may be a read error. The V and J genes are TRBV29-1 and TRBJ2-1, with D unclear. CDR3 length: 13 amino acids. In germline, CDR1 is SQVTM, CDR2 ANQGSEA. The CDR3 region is CSVVSLSYNEQLF. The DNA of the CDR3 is TGCAGCGTTGTTAGTCTCTCCTACAATGAGCAGCTCTTC.

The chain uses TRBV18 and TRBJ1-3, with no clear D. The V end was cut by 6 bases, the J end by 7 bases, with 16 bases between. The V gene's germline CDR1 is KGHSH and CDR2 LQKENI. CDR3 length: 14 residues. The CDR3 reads CASSTRFGGNTIYF. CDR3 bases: TGTGCCAGCTCGACCAGGTTCGGAGGCAACACCATATATTTT.